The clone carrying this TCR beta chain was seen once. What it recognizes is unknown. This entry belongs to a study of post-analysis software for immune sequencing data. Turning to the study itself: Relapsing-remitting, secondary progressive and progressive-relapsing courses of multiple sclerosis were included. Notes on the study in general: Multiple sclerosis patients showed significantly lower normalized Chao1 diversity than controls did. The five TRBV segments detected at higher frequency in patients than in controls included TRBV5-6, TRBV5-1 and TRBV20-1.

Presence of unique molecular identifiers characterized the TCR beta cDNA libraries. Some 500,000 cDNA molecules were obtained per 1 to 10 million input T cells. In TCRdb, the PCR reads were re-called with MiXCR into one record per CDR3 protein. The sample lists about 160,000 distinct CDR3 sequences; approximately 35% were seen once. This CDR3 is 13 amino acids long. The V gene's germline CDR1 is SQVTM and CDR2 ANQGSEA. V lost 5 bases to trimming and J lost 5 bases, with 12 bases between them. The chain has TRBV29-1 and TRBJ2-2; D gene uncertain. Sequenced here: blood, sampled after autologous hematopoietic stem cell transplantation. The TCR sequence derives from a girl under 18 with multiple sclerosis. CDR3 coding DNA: TGCAGCGTTCAAGGCAGCGCAACCGGGGAGCTGTTTTTT. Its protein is CSVQGSATGELFF.